A single sample is the source of the 27 T cell receptor beta chains below, sequenced in a study of blood T cells in healthy people across ages. Primers used in a second PCR of about 7 to 12 cycles were a sample-barcoded 5' primer and a J-beta primer mix. MiXCR, run by TCRdb on the 5' RACE reads, gives a single entry per CDR3 protein. The data hold 1.5 million to 2 million distinct CDR3 sequences, with 40% to 55% observed a single time. Sequencing input: blood. The source of these receptors is a woman in her thirties or forties in good health.

V and J are TRBV7-9 and TRBJ2-1; D tentatively fits TRBD1 or TRBD2 (6 bases each). Looked up from germline, CDR1 is SEHNR and CDR2 is FQNEAQ (reference sequence). V gave up 7 bases and J gave up 8 bases, with 24 bases separating them. CDR3 size: 16 residues. As DNA, the CDR3 is TGTGCCAGCACCCCCAGGGGCGGGATGGGACACGATGAGCAGTTCTTC. It yields the protein CASTPRGGMGHDEQFF.

The chain couples TRBV6-2 or TRBV6-3 to TRBJ2-4; 7 bases are a match to TRBD1. The CDR3 totals 13 residues. Losses at the gene ends were 10 bases for V and 4 bases for J; bases not matched to a gene: 7. Looked up from germline, CDR1 is MNHEY and CDR2 is SVGEGT. This chain's CDR3 is CATYWGQKNIQYF. DNA for the CDR3: TGTGCCACCTACTGGGGACAGAAAAACATTCAGTACTTC.

This clonotype turned up a few times. The chain carries TRBV20-1 and TRBJ2-7; no firm D call. This CDR3 spans 12 amino acids. The V gene's germline CDR1 is DFQATT and CDR2 SNEGSKA (reference sequence). V dropped 0 bases and J dropped 6 bases, with 9 bases sitting between them. The CDR3 reads CSAREPVGEQYF. The CDR3 DNA is TGCAGTGCTAGAGAACCCGTGGGCGAGCAGTACTTC.

The V gene is TRBV9, the J gene TRBJ2-1; 9 nucleotides agree with TRBD2. The CDR3 sequence is 18 residues long. Germline CDR1 is SGDLS and CDR2 is YYNGEE. The ends lost 0 bases at V and 4 bases at J; junction bases unmatched: 11. This chain's CDR3 is CASSVDERRGGLYNEQFF. CDR3 DNA: TGTGCCAGCAGCGTAGATGAGCGGCGGGGGGGCCTATACAATGAGCAGTTCTTC. The full variable domain, in which reference TRBV9 and TRBJ2-1 provide the parts outside the CDR3, is DSGVTQTPKHLITATGQRVTLRCSPRSGDLSVYWYQQSLDQGLQFLIQYYNGEERAKGNILERFSAQQFPDLHSELNLSSLELGDSALYFCASSVDERRGGLYNEQFFGPGTRLTVL.

V gene TRBV7-9 combines with J gene TRBJ2-5; D is possibly TRBD1 (5 bases). V lost 3 bases, J lost 6 bases, and 11 bases lay in between. Germline V gene lookup returns CDR1 SEHNR and CDR2 FQNEAQ (reference sequence). The CDR3 sequence is 13 residues long. CDR3 protein: CASSFGQGQTQYF. The CDR3 nucleotides are TGTGCCAGCAGCTTCGGGCAGGGTCAGACCCAGTACTTC. Full variable domain (missing parts from reference TRBV7-9 and TRBJ2-5): DTGVSQNPRHKITKRGQNVTFRCDPISEHNRLYWYRQTLGQGPEFLTYFQNEAQLEKSRLLSDRFSAERPKGSFSTLEIQRTEQGDSAMYLCASSFGQGQTQYFGPGTRLLVL.

The chain carries TRBV4-2 and TRBJ1-5, with 12 bases lining up with TRBD1. Looked up from germline, CDR1 is LGHNA and CDR2 is YNFKEQ. This CDR3 contains 18 residues. After removal of 3 bases from V and 4 bases from J, the junction contained 10 bases not matched to a gene. The CDR3, as DNA: TGTGCCAGCAGCCAGGGGACAGGGGGCCGGGATAGTAATCAGCCCCAGCATTTT. This codes for CASSQGTGGRDSNQPQHF.

This clonotype was seen a few times. The rearrangement uses TRBV20-1 and TRBJ2-7; D may be TRBD1 or TRBD2 (5 bases each). Germline values: CDR1 DFQATT, CDR2 SNEGSKA (reference sequence). The CDR3 is 13 residues long. Trimming removed 4 bases at V and 3 bases at J, with 13 bases between. CDR3 amino acids: CSAMGRQHYEQYF. CDR3 DNA sequence: TGCAGTGCTATGGGACGGCAACACTACGAGCAGTACTTC.

This clonotype was counted a single time. The chain employs TRBV20-1 and TRBJ2-5; D is uncertain. CDR1 and CDR2 (germline): DFQATT, SNEGSKA (reference sequence). CDR3 size: 17 residues. V dropped 0 bases and J dropped 5 bases, with 22 bases sitting between them. This CDR3 reads CSARDESKGFFTETQYF. The CDR3, as DNA: TGCAGTGCTAGAGATGAATCCAAAGGGTTCTTCACGGAGACCCAGTACTTC.

There are many counts of this clonotype. The chain recombines TRBV6-5 with TRBJ2-5; no reliable D call. V was pared by 6 bases and J by 3 bases, with 5 bases between. CDR3 length: 11 amino acids. CDR1 and CDR2 from the germline V gene are MNHEY and SVGAGI. The CDR3 DNA follows: TGTGCCAGCAGGTCAAAAGAGACCCAGTACTTC. Translated: CASRSKETQYF.

The chain recombines TRBV20-1 with TRBJ2-5; TRBD1 agrees at 7 bases. Germline CDR1 is DFQATT and CDR2 is SNEGSKA (reference sequence). V dropped 4 bases and J dropped 5; count of bases not matched to a gene: 19. The CDR3 is 17 residues long. CDR3 protein: CSATSRRLEGAWETQYF. The CDR3 DNA sequence: TGCAGTGCTACCTCCCGGCGACTTGAGGGGGCCTGGGAGACCCAGTACTTC.

This rearrangement joins TRBV20-1 to TRBJ1-4; 9 nucleotides align to TRBD1. J was trimmed by 10 bases and V by 0 bases; bases with no gene match: 9. Germline loops: CDR1 DFQATT, CDR2 SNEGSKA (reference sequence). The CDR3 runs 15 residues. This chain's CDR3 is CSARDRDRVRGKLFF. CDR3 nucleotide sequence: TGCAGTGCTAGAGACCGGGACAGGGTAAGGGGAAAACTGTTTTTT.

This clonotype was detected once. The V and J genes are TRBV20-1 and TRBJ2-7; D ambiguous. Germline CDR1 reads DFQATT; CDR2 reads SNEGSKA (reference sequence). CDR3 length: 16 amino acids. V was cut by 4 bases and J by 5 bases, with 24 bases left in between. CDR3 nucleotides: TGCAGTGCTACCCCGGAGCGAGACTTCGTTCTCCACGAGCAGTACTTC. It encodes CSATPERDFVLHEQYF.

The CDR3 sequence is CASRASGGRGNEQFF. The CDR3, as DNA: TGTGCCAGCAGGGCTAGCGGGGGCCGGGGGAATGAGCAGTTCTTC. The chain is built from TRBV6-2 or TRBV6-3 and TRBJ2-1; 10 nucleotides align to TRBD2. The CDR3 extends over 15 amino acids. The junction had 9 bases not matched to a gene; V was cut back by 6 bases and J by 7 bases. From germline, CDR1 is MNHEY and CDR2 SVGEGT.

J is TRBJ1-4 and V is TRBV21-1; the table calls TRBD1, which could not be checked here. TRBV21-1 is noted as a pseudogene. The length of the CDR3 is 16 residues. In DNA form, the CDR3 reads TGTGCCAGCCCCGGACAGGCGAATTCAACTAATGAAAAACTGTTTTTT. Its protein product is CASPGQANSTNEKLFF.

This rearrangement joins TRBV6-1 to TRBJ2-5; a weak D match, TRBD1 (5 bases). This CDR3 region has 15 residues. V lost 0 bases and J lost 2, with 10 bases in between. From germline, CDR1 is MNHNS and CDR2 SASEGT. The CDR3 reads CASSEAGRPQETQYF. The CDR3 nucleotides read TGTGCCAGCAGTGAAGCGGGGCGTCCTCAAGAGACCCAGTACTTC.

The genes are TRBV7-9 and TRBJ2-7, with D perhaps matching TRBD1 (6 bases). The last part of the DNA fits TRBJ2-5 better; the J call may be wrong. The CDR3 sequence is 15 residues long. The germline V gene has CDR1 SEHNR and CDR2 FQNEAQ (reference sequence). The CDR3 loop reads CASSTTGTTSETQYF. The CDR3 nucleotides are TGTGCCAGCAGCACCACCGGGACAACCTCAGAGACCCAGTACTTC.

This clonotype came up a few times. The chain carries TRBV7-2 and TRBJ2-7, with D perhaps TRBD2 (6 bases). CDR3 length equals 14 residues. Germline V CDR1 and CDR2: SGHTA, FQGNSA. V was pared by 2 bases and J by 7 bases, with 15 bases between. The chain's CDR3 is CASSLNAGRGEQYF. The CDR3 DNA follows: TGTGCCAGCAGCTTAAACGCAGGCCGGGGGGAGCAGTACTTC.

In its sample, this clonotype was seen a few times. The chain uses TRBV20-1 and TRBJ2-3; 8 bases line up with TRBD2. J lost 4 bases, V lost 5 bases, and 8 bases had no gene match. This CDR3 has 14 amino acids. Germline values: CDR1 DFQATT, CDR2 SNEGSKA (reference sequence). CDR3 sequence reads: CSAPGGRGADTQYF. The CDR3 bases are TGCAGTGCTCCCGGGGGGCGGGGGGCAGATACGCAGTATTTT.

This chain links TRBV4-3 with TRBJ1-6; 8 bases match TRBD1. V dropped 0 bases and J dropped 9; count of bases not matched to a gene: 7. The CDR3 has 16 residues. Germline values: CDR1 LGHNA, CDR2 YSLEER. Here the CDR3 reads CASSQDGRQGRSPLHF. DNA for the CDR3: TGCGCCAGCAGCCAAGATGGAAGACAGGGGCGTTCACCCCTCCACTTT.

The chain uses TRBV10-3 and TRBJ2-7, with 11 bases identical to TRBD2. V trimming: 10 bases; J trimming: 0 bases; junction bases outside the gene matches: 11. The CDR3 is 16 residues long. Germline-derived CDR1 and CDR2 are ENHRY and SYGVKD. CDR3 bases: TGTGCCAGCAGAACCGGGACTAGCGGAACCTCCTACGAGCAGTACTTC. Protein product: CASRTGTSGTSYEQYF.

The J gene is TRBJ2-3, the V gene TRBV9; 7 bases fit TRBD2. With V trimmed by 0 bases and J by 4 bases, 5 bases remained unmatched. Germline loops: CDR1 SGDLS, CDR2 YYNGEE. The CDR3 is 15 amino acids. CDR3 loop: CASSVEAAGADTQYF. The DNA of the CDR3 is TGTGCCAGCAGCGTAGAGGCGGCGGGAGCAGATACGCAGTATTTT. The full variable domain, completed using reference TRBV9 and TRBJ2-3, is DSGVTQTPKHLITATGQRVTLRCSPRSGDLSVYWYQQSLDQGLQFLIQYYNGEERAKGNILERFSAQQFPDLHSELNLSSLELGDSALYFCASSVEAAGADTQYFGPGTRLTVL.

The genes are TRBV6-6 and TRBJ2-5, with 13 bases that match TRBD2. Germline trimming cut 6 bases from V and 4 bases from J; bases unmatched to any gene: 8. Germline V gene sequence: CDR1 MNHNY, CDR2 SVGAGI (reference sequence). This CDR3 is 16 amino acids long. CDR3 sequence reads: CASRSQLAGGLETQYF. CDR3 in DNA: TGTGCCAGCAGGTCCCAACTAGCGGGGGGGCTAGAGACCCAGTACTTC.

This sequence joins TRBV5-1 and TRBJ2-3; TRBD1 might be the D (5 bases). The CDR3 length is 15 residues. Germline CDR1 is SGHRS and CDR2 is YFSETQ. The ends were cut back, 0 bases at V and 3 bases at J, with 11 bases in the middle. CDR3: CASSLVGHVTDTQYF. The CDR3 DNA sequence: TGCGCCAGCAGCTTGGTCGGACATGTTACAGATACGCAGTATTTT.

The V and J genes are TRBV29-1 and TRBJ2-3, with TRBD1 identical over 8 bases. Germline V gives CDR1 SQVTM, CDR2 ANQGSEA. With V trimmed by 7 bases and J by 2 bases, 17 bases remained unmatched. The CDR3 is 17 amino acids. The CDR3 DNA follows: TGCAGCGCCTCAGGGTTCGGGGCAGGGGGCGTCACAGATACGCAGTATTTT. Amino acid sequence: CSASGFGAGGVTDTQYF.

CDR3 region: CASSQFPTREGTYNEQFF. CDR3 DNA: TGTGCCAGCAGCCAATTTCCGACTAGGGAAGGAACCTACAATGAGCAGTTCTTC. The chain joins TRBV4-2 to TRBJ2-1, with D possibly being TRBD2 (6 bases). Trimming removed 2 bases at V and 2 bases at J, with 19 bases between. The CDR3 totals 18 residues. Germline V gives CDR1 LGHNA, CDR2 YNFKEQ.

The rearrangement joins TRBV20-1 to TRBJ2-4; the D gene is possibly TRBD2 (6 bases). CDR3 length: 20 residues. Trimming removed 0 bases from V and 0 bases from J, with 24 bases in between. Germline CDR1 DFQATT, CDR2 SNEGSKA (reference sequence). The CDR3 DNA reads TGCAGTGCTAGAGATCCGGGACTCCAACCTTCTATAGCAGCCAAAAACATTCAGTACTTC. Its protein product is CSARDPGLQPSIAAKNIQYF.

V is TRBV11-2 and J is TRBJ1-2; D is perhaps TRBD1 (5 bases). The CDR3 is 16 amino acids. The V end was cut by 0 bases, the J end by 4 bases, with 15 bases between. The germline gives CDR1 SGHAT, CDR2 FQNNGV. The CDR3 DNA follows: TGTGCCAGCAGCTTAGAGAGGGGCGACGGAATCTATGGCTACACCTTC. Amino acid sequence: CASSLERGDGIYGYTF.